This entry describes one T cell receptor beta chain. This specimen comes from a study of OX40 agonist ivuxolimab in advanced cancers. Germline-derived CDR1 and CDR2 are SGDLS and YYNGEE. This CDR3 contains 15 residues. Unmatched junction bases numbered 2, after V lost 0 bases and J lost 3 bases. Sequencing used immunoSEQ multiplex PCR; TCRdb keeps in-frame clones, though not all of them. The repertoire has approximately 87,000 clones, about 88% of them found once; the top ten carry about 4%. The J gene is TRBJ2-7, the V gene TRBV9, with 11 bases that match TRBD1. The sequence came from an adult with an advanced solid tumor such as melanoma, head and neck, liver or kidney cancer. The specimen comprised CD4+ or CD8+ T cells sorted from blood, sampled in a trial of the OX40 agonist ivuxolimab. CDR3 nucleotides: TGTGCCAGCAGCGTAGGGACAGGGGGCATCTACGAGCAGTACTTC. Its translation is CASSVGTGGIYEQYF.